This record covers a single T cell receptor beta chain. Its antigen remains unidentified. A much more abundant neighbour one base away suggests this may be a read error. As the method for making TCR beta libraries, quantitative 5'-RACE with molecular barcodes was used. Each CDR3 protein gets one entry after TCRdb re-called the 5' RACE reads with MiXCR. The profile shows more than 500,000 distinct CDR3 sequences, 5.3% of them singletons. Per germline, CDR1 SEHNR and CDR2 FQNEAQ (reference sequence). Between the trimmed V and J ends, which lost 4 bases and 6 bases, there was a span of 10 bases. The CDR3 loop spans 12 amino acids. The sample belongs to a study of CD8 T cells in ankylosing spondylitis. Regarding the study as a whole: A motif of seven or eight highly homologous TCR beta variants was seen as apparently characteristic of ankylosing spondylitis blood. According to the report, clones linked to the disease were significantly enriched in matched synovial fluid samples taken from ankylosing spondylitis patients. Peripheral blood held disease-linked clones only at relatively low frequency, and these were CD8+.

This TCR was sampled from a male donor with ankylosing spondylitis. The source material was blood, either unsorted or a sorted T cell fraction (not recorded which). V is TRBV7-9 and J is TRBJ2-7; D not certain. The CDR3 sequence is CASSWSVREQYF. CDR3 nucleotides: TGTGCCAGCAGCTGGAGCGTACGCGAGCAGTACTTC.